One sample yielded the 19 T cell receptor beta chains listed below, sequenced in a study of blood T cell repertoires in COVID-19. Assay: immunoSEQ multiplex PCR; the TCRdb copy retains only in-frame clones and omits some. The sample contains some 300,000 clones, around nine tenths of which appear only once. Sequences were obtained from peripheral blood. Every receptor here comes from a man aged 65 to 79 with acute or convalescent COVID-19.

CDR3 sequence reads: CASSQDFRAGRGRAYSGNTIYF. The CDR3 DNA reads TGTGCCAGCAGCCAAGATTTTCGGGCCGGCAGGGGGCGCGCGTACTCTGGAAACACCATATATTTT. J is TRBJ1-3 and V is TRBV4-2; TRBD1 aligns across 8 bases. The V and J ends lost 0 bases and 0 bases, in that order; junction bases with no gene match: 19. CDR1 is LGHNA, CDR2 YNFKEQ, per germline. CDR3 size: 22 residues.

The rearrangement joins TRBV10-1 to TRBJ1-6; TRBD1 is a possible D gene (6 bases). Germline lookup yields CDR1 WNHNN and CDR2 SYGVQD (reference sequence). Trimming pared 7 bases from V and 6 bases from J, leaving 10 bases between. This CDR3 is 13 amino acids long. The CDR3 DNA reads TGCGCCAGCACCAGACAGGCTAATTCACCCCTCCACTTT. Translation gives CASTRQANSPLHF.

This sequence joins TRBV7-2 and TRBJ1-5; TRBD1 matches 7 bases. Trimming at V came to 3 bases and at J to 6 bases, leaving 8 bases not matched to a gene. The CDR3 length is 15 residues. Per the germline V gene, CDR1 is SGHTA and CDR2 is FQGNSA. The DNA of the CDR3 is TGTGCCAGCAGCTTCACGACAGGGCCCGGTCAGCCCCAGCATTTT. It encodes CASSFTTGPGQPQHF.

This chain uses TRBV11-3 with TRBJ2-5; D might be TRBD2 (6 bases). Germline loops: CDR1 SGHNT, CDR2 YENEEA. The CDR3 is 13 residues long. V was shortened by 4 bases and J by 5 bases, with 11 bases between the two germline ends. The CDR3 DNA reads TGTGCCAGCAGCTACGGAGGAGGGGAGACCCAGTACTTC. It encodes CASSYGGGETQYF.

The V and J genes are TRBV3-1 (or the pseudogene TRBV3-2) and TRBJ2-1; 10 bases fit TRBD2. The CDR3 consists of 17 residues. The trim removed 4 bases at V and 5 bases at J, leaving 11 bases unmatched. Germline CDR1 and CDR2: LGHDT and YNNKEL (reference sequence). This CDR3 reads CASSLGLAVLGHNEQFF. CDR3 DNA sequence: TGTGCCAGCAGCCTCGGACTAGCGGTCCTCGGCCACAATGAGCAGTTCTTC.

Here the CDR3 DNA reads TGTGCCAGCAGTTTATTCGGCGGGGGGCCACGAGCGCAGTATTTT. This sequence encodes CASSLFGGGPRAQYF. J is TRBJ2-3 and V is TRBV27; 8 bases fit TRBD2. The CDR3 consists of 15 residues. V was pared by 1 base and J by 10 bases, with 10 bases of the junction left unmatched. The V gene's germline CDR1 is MNHEY and CDR2 SMNVEV (reference sequence).

The chain couples TRBV3-1 (or the pseudogene TRBV3-2) to TRBJ1-2; a weak D match, TRBD1 (5 bases). V lost 0 bases and J 2 bases, leaving 10 bases between the germline ends. In germline, CDR1 is LGHDT, CDR2 YNNKEL (reference sequence). The CDR3 is 15 amino acids. The CDR3 nucleotides are TGTGCCAGCAGCCAAGAAAGACAGCAAAACTATGGCTACACCTTC. This sequence encodes CASSQERQQNYGYTF.

The CDR3 bases are TGTGCCAGCAGCCCGTCAGGGACAGGGAGTCGGACCCAGTACTTC. Protein: CASSPSGTGSRTQYF. The rearrangement links TRBV6-2 or TRBV6-3 to TRBJ2-5; TRBD1 agrees at 9 bases. This CDR3 has 15 amino acids. Trimming at V came to 6 bases and at J to 7 bases, leaving 12 bases not matched to a gene. The germline V gene encodes CDR1 MNHEY and CDR2 SVGEGT.

This chain links TRBV5-5 with TRBJ1-2; 10 bases match TRBD1. Germline assignment: CDR1 SGHKS and CDR2 YYEKEE (reference sequence). The CDR3 sequence is 17 residues long. V trimming: 0 bases; J trimming: 2 bases; junction bases outside the gene matches: 7. Here the CDR3 DNA reads TGTGCCAGCAGCTTGGGAATCAGGGACAGGGGAAACTATGGCTACACCTTC. Translated, it gives CASSLGIRDRGNYGYTF. Full variable domain (remainder filled in from reference TRBV5-5 and TRBJ1-2): DAGVTQSPTHLIKTRGQQVTLRCSPISGHKSVSWYQQVLGQGPQFIFQYYEKEERGRGNFPDRFSARQFPNYSSELNVNALLLGDSALYLCASSLGIRDRGNYGYTFGSGTRLTVV.

The chain links TRBV6-2 or TRBV6-3 to TRBJ1-2, with no clear D. The CDR3 spans 14 residues. V dropped 1 base and J dropped 6 bases, with 12 bases sitting between them. The germline gives CDR1 MNHEY, CDR2 SVGEGT. CDR3 in DNA: TGTGCCAGCAGTTACTTCCCGGGAATTGATGGCTACACCTTC. This codes for CASSYFPGIDGYTF.

V gene TRBV5-5 combines with J gene TRBJ2-5; no clear D. The CDR3 spans 14 residues. V was pared by 1 base and J by 0 bases, with 7 bases between. Germline loops: CDR1 SGHKS, CDR2 YYEKEE (reference sequence). The CDR3, as DNA: TGTGCCAGCAGCTTGCTCGGGTACCAAGAGACCCAGTACTTC. Encoded protein: CASSLLGYQETQYF.

This chain joins TRBV27 and TRBJ1-5; no clear D gene. Germline assignment: CDR1 MNHEY and CDR2 SMNVEV (reference sequence). V lost 2 bases to trimming and J lost 7 bases, with 12 bases between them. CDR3 size: 14 residues. CDR3 sequence: CASSLEGRMQPQHF. The CDR3 DNA is TGTGCCAGCAGTTTAGAGGGCAGGATGCAGCCCCAGCATTTT.

This clone was counted between two and nine times. V and J are TRBV7-9 and TRBJ2-3; D is unresolved. V lost 3 bases and J 5 bases, leaving 12 bases between the germline ends. The CDR3 is 14 residues long. Germline CDR1 and CDR2: SEHNR and FQNEAQ (reference sequence). This CDR3 reads CASSLAAPGDTQYF. CDR3 in DNA: TGTGCCAGCAGCTTGGCGGCCCCCGGAGATACGCAGTATTTT.

V is TRBV28 and J is TRBJ1-5; no firm D call. The germline V gene has CDR1 MDHEN and CDR2 SYDVKM. V lost 4 bases and J lost 0, with 13 bases in between. CDR3 length: 16 amino acids. CDR3: CASSSMGGRSNQPQHF. The CDR3 DNA reads TGTGCCAGCAGTTCCATGGGAGGCCGTAGCAATCAGCCCCAGCATTTT.

CDR3 loop: CASSGEGGNQPQHF. The CDR3 DNA reads TGTGCCAGCAGTGGTGAGGGGGGCAATCAGCCCCAGCATTTT. The J gene is TRBJ1-5, the V gene TRBV2; possible D gene TRBD1, 6 bases. Germline V lookup: CDR1 SNHLY, CDR2 FYNNEI. CDR3 length equals 14 residues. V was trimmed by 4 bases and J by 2 bases, leaving 9 bases between them.

CDR3 coding DNA: TGCGCCAGCAGCTTGTGGTCGGGGGACGGTTACAATGAGCAGTTCTTC. Its translation is CASSLWSGDGYNEQFF. The chain joins TRBV5-1 to TRBJ2-1, with D tentatively TRBD2 (6 bases). Germline CDR1 reads SGHRS; CDR2 reads YFSETQ. V was clipped by 1 base and J by 4 bases, with 15 bases between them. The CDR3 consists of 16 residues.

The chain has TRBV2 and TRBJ1-6; possible D gene TRBD1, 5 bases. Between the trimmed V and J ends, which lost 10 bases and 10 bases, there was a span of 20 bases. Germline V CDR1 and CDR2: SNHLY, FYNNEI. The CDR3 length is 14 residues. Here the CDR3 DNA reads TGTGCCACGCGGGGTGAGGGGCGGGGATCACCCCTCCACTTT. It specifies CATRGEGRGSPLHF.

The V gene is TRBV18, the J gene TRBJ1-1, with D uncertain. Germline V gives CDR1 KGHSH, CDR2 LQKENI. The CDR3 spans 14 residues. V was clipped by 5 bases and J by 5 bases, with 15 bases between them. CDR3 loop: CASSMYSSGTEAFF. The CDR3 DNA reads TGTGCCAGCTCAATGTACAGCTCTGGGACTGAAGCTTTCTTT.

V and J are TRBV6-4 and TRBJ2-3, with TRBD1 matching over 7 bases. J lost 4 bases, V lost 4 bases, and 2 bases had no gene match. This CDR3 contains 13 residues. CDR1 is MRHNA and CDR2 is SNTAGT in the germline V gene. The CDR3 loop reads CASSAGQADTQYF. DNA of the CDR3: TGTGCCAGCAGTGCTGGACAGGCAGATACGCAGTATTTT.